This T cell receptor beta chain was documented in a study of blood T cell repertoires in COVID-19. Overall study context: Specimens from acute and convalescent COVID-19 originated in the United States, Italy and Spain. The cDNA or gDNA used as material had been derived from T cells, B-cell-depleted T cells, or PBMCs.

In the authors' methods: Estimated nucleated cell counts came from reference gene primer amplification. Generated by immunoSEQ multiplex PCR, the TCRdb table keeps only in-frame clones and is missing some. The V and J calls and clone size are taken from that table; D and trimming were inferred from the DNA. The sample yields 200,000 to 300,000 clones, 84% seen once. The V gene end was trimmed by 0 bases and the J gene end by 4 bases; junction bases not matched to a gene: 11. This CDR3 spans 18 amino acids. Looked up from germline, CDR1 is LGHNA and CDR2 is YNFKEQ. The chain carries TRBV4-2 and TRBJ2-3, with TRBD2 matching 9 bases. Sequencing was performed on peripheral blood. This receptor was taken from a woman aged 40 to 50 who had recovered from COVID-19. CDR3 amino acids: CASSQEEPASGVADTQYF. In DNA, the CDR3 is TGTGCCAGCAGCCAAGAAGAGCCGGCTAGCGGGGTAGCAGATACGCAGTATTTT.